These T cell receptor beta chains were read from a single sample in a study of control samples from healthy donors and cancer patients. Clones were read by immunoSEQ multiplex PCR, and TCRdb kept only the in-frame ones, dropping some. The sample yields under 110,000 clones, approximately 90% seen once. Sequencing was carried out using blood. These receptor sequences come from a young man in good health. The CDR3 runs from the conserved cysteine through the conserved F or W. The D gene is left open where the match is weak. Clone size, where shown, is once, few, many, or a class for clones that have expanded.

V gene: TRBV7-7; clone size: -; J gene: TRBJ2-2; D gene: -; CDR3 protein: CASSPGIGTGELFF; CDR3 DNA: TGTGCCAGCAGCCCGGGGATAGGCACCGGGGAGCTGTTTTTT
V gene: TRBV4-3; clone size: -; J gene: TRBJ2-5; D gene: TRBD2; CDR3 protein: CASSRGGQETQYF; CDR3 DNA: TGCGCCAGCAGCCGCGGGGGACAAGAGACCCAGTACTTC
V gene: TRBV14; clone size: -; J gene: TRBJ2-5; D gene: -; CDR3 protein: CASSQGETRRETQYF; CDR3 DNA: TGTGCCAGCAGCCAAGGAGAAACGCGGAGGGAGACCCAGTACTTC
V gene: TRBV5-1; clone size: -; J gene: TRBJ1-4; D gene: TRBD1; CDR3 protein: CASSLGDSGEKLFF; CDR3 DNA: TGCGCCAGCAGCTTGGGGGACAGTGGTGAAAAACTGTTTTTT
V gene: TRBV2; clone size: -; J gene: TRBJ1-1; D gene: -; CDR3 protein: CAARARENTEAFF; CDR3 DNA: TGTGCCGCCCGCGCCAGGGAGAACACTGAAGCTTTCTTT
V gene: TRBV28; clone size: -; J gene: TRBJ1-4; D gene: TRBD1; CDR3 protein: CASGTGPEKLFF; CDR3 DNA: TGTGCCAGTGGGACAGGGCCTGAAAAACTGTTTTTT
V gene: TRBV28; clone size: -; J gene: TRBJ2-7; D gene: TRBD2; CDR3 protein: CASSLMIGRPYF; CDR3 DNA: TGTGCCAGCAGTTTAATGATCGGGAGGCCGTACTTC
V gene: TRBV5-1; clone size: -; J gene: TRBJ2-3; D gene: TRBD2; CDR3 protein: CASRPSGLTDTQYF; CDR3 DNA: TGCGCCAGCAGGCCTAGCGGGCTCACAGATACGCAGTATTTT
V gene: TRBV7-2; clone size: -; J gene: TRBJ1-3; D gene: TRBD1; CDR3 protein: CASSPFDRAGNTIYF; CDR3 DNA: TGTGCCAGCAGCCCTTTCGACAGGGCCGGAAACACCATATATTTT
V gene: TRBV6-2/TRBV6-3; clone size: -; J gene: TRBJ2-3; D gene: TRBD2; CDR3 protein: CASSYSTVGLAGGPRDTQYF; CDR3 DNA: TGTGCCAGCAGTTACTCGACAGTTGGACTAGCGGGAGGGCCGAGGGATACGCAGTATTTT
V gene: TRBV6-5; clone size: -; J gene: TRBJ1-1; D gene: -; CDR3 protein: CASSRRLSMNTEAFF; CDR3 DNA: TGTGCCAGCAGCCGCAGACTATCGATGAACACTGAAGCTTTCTTT
V gene: TRBV20-1; clone size: few; J gene: TRBJ2-2; D gene: -; CDR3 protein: CSARDQGELFF; CDR3 DNA: TGCAGTGCTAGAGATCAGGGGGAGCTGTTTTTT
V gene: TRBV6-5; clone size: -; J gene: TRBJ2-1; D gene: -; CDR3 protein: CASSYSMAAEQFF; CDR3 DNA: TGTGCCAGCAGTTACTCGATGGCGGCTGAGCAGTTCTTC
V gene: TRBV30; clone size: -; J gene: TRBJ1-2; D gene: -; CDR3 protein: CAWPSGVGYTF; CDR3 DNA: TGTGCCTGGCCCTCGGGGGTTGGCTACACCTTC
V gene: TRBV6-1; clone size: -; J gene: TRBJ2-5; D gene: -; CDR3 protein: CASSERGGQETQYF; CDR3 DNA: TGTGCCAGCAGTGAACGGGGAGGACAAGAGACCCAGTACTTC
V gene: TRBV30; clone size: -; J gene: TRBJ2-1; D gene: -; CDR3 protein: CAWNRPGDNDEQFF; CDR3 DNA: TGTGCCTGGAACCGCCCAGGGGACAATGATGAGCAGTTCTTC
V gene: TRBV27; clone size: -; J gene: TRBJ2-2; D gene: -; CDR3 protein: CASSLGAATGELFF; CDR3 DNA: TGTGCCAGCAGTTTAGGGGCGGCCACCGGGGAGCTGTTTTTT
V gene: TRBV5-1; clone size: -; J gene: TRBJ2-5; D gene: TRBD2; CDR3 protein: CASGYSGRKETQYF; CDR3 DNA: TGCGCCAGCGGGTATAGCGGGAGGAAGGAGACCCAGTACTTC
V gene: TRBV7-9; clone size: once; J gene: TRBJ2-7; D gene: TRBD1; CDR3 protein: CASSERDRSPYEQYF; CDR3 DNA: TGTGCCAGCAGCGAACGGGACAGGTCGCCCTACGAGCAGTACTTC
V gene: TRBV5-4; clone size: -; J gene: TRBJ1-2; D gene: -; CDR3 protein: CASSQDTYGYTF; CDR3 DNA: TGTGCCAGCAGCCAAGACACCTATGGCTACACCTTC
V gene: TRBV19; clone size: -; J gene: TRBJ2-5; D gene: -; CDR3 protein: CARGLRDNGRETQYF; CDR3 DNA: TGTGCCAGAGGGCTCCGAGACAACGGAAGAGAGACCCAGTACTTC
V gene: TRBV30; clone size: -; J gene: TRBJ1-2; D gene: TRBD1; CDR3 protein: CAWSGTANYGYTF; CDR3 DNA: TGTGCCTGGTCCGGGACAGCTAACTATGGCTACACCTTC
V gene: TRBV6-2/TRBV6-3; clone size: -; J gene: TRBJ2-3; D gene: TRBD2; CDR3 protein: CASSYSMSGEDTQYF; CDR3 DNA: TGTGCCAGCAGTTACTCGATGAGCGGGGAAGATACGCAGTATTTT
V gene: TRBV5-4; clone size: -; J gene: TRBJ1-2; D gene: -; CDR3 protein: CASSSPARVHGYTF; CDR3 DNA: TGTGCCAGCAGCTCCCCCGCCAGGGTCCATGGCTACACCTTC
V gene: TRBV4-2; clone size: -; J gene: TRBJ1-6; D gene: -; CDR3 protein: CASSQEHYYRQAYNSPLHF; CDR3 DNA: TGTGCCAGCAGCCAAGAACACTACTATCGACAGGCTTATAATTCACCCCTCCACTTT
V gene: TRBV7-7; clone size: -; J gene: TRBJ1-1; D gene: -; CDR3 protein: CASSPWGDTEAFF; CDR3 DNA: TGTGCCAGCAGCCCGTGGGGCGACACTGAAGCTTTCTTT
V gene: TRBV5-5; clone size: -; J gene: TRBJ1-4; D gene: -; CDR3 protein: CASSFRGITTTNEKLFF; CDR3 DNA: TGTGCCAGCAGCTTCCGGGGGATTACTACTACTAATGAAAAACTGTTTTTT
V gene: TRBV27; clone size: -; J gene: TRBJ2-2; D gene: TRBD1; CDR3 protein: CASSLGTGTGELFF; CDR3 DNA: TGTGCCAGCAGTTTGGGGACAGGCACCGGGGAGCTGTTTTTT
V gene: TRBV6-6; clone size: -; J gene: TRBJ1-3; D gene: -; CDR3 protein: CASSNRGIRYF; CDR3 DNA: TGTGCCAGCAGTAATAGGGGGATTCGGTATTTT
V gene: TRBV5-1; clone size: -; J gene: TRBJ1-6; D gene: -; CDR3 protein: CASSLEARGSDSPLHF; CDR3 DNA: TGCGCCAGCAGCTTGGAGGCCAGGGGAAGCGATTCACCCCTCCACTTT
V gene: TRBV11-2; clone size: -; J gene: TRBJ1-1; D gene: -; CDR3 protein: CASSFWSYRDGNTEAFF; CDR3 DNA: TGTGCCAGCAGCTTCTGGTCGTATCGGGACGGTAACACTGAAGCTTTCTTT
V gene: TRBV2; clone size: -; J gene: TRBJ2-5; D gene: TRBD2; CDR3 protein: CASSEILAGVRETQYF; CDR3 DNA: TGTGCCAGCAGTGAAATCCTAGCGGGGGTTAGGGAGACCCAGTACTTC
V gene: TRBV18; clone size: -; J gene: TRBJ1-1; D gene: -; CDR3 protein: CASSRPMNTEAFF; CDR3 DNA: TGTGCCAGCTCGCGCCCCATGAACACTGAAGCTTTCTTT
V gene: TRBV28; clone size: -; J gene: TRBJ2-1; D gene: -; CDR3 protein: CASSNSVNNEQFF; CDR3 DNA: TGTGCCAGCAGTAACAGCGTCAACAATGAGCAGTTCTTC
V gene: TRBV2; clone size: -; J gene: TRBJ2-3; D gene: -; CDR3 protein: CASSGLGPTDTQYF; CDR3 DNA: TGTGCCAGCAGTGGCCTAGGGCCCACAGATACGCAGTATTTT
V gene: TRBV27; clone size: -; J gene: TRBJ1-5; D gene: -; CDR3 protein: CASSSTQTNQPQHF; CDR3 DNA: TGTGCCAGCAGTTCAACGCAAACGAATCAGCCCCAGCATTTT
V gene: TRBV7-6; clone size: -; J gene: TRBJ2-3; D gene: -; CDR3 protein: CASSLEGSTQYF; CDR3 DNA: TGTGCCAGCAGCTTAGAGGGGAGTACGCAGTATTTT
V gene: TRBV6-5; clone size: few; J gene: TRBJ2-1; D gene: -; CDR3 protein: CASSPPPAGEQFF; CDR3 DNA: TGTGCCAGCAGTCCCCCACCCGCGGGTGAGCAGTTCTTC
V gene: TRBV7-2; clone size: -; J gene: TRBJ1-5; D gene: TRBD1; CDR3 protein: CASSRTGLNQPQHF; CDR3 DNA: TGTGCCAGCAGCAGGACAGGGTTAAATCAGCCCCAGCATTTT
V gene: TRBV7-8; clone size: -; J gene: TRBJ2-5; D gene: TRBD2; CDR3 protein: CASSPGLVWETQYF; CDR3 DNA: TGTGCCAGCAGCCCGGGACTAGTGTGGGAGACCCAGTACTTC
V gene: TRBV29-1; clone size: -; J gene: TRBJ2-7; D gene: -; CDR3 protein: CSVTLRDSYEQYF; CDR3 DNA: TGCAGCGTTACCCTCCGGGACTCCTACGAGCAGTACTTC
V gene: TRBV24-1; clone size: -; J gene: TRBJ1-2; D gene: -; CDR3 protein: CATSDSWGYGYTF; CDR3 DNA: TGTGCCACCAGTGATTCGTGGGGCTATGGCTACACCTTC
V gene: TRBV19; clone size: -; J gene: TRBJ1-1; D gene: -; CDR3 protein: CASSIGSTEAFF; CDR3 DNA: TGTGCCAGTAGTATAGGGAGCACTGAAGCTTTCTTT
V gene: TRBV6-5; clone size: -; J gene: TRBJ2-1; D gene: -; CDR3 protein: CASARGGWNEQFF; CDR3 DNA: TGTGCCAGCGCCCGGGGTGGGTGGAATGAGCAGTTCTTC
V gene: TRBV15; clone size: -; J gene: TRBJ1-2; D gene: -; CDR3 protein: CATSRDRGEYGYTF; CDR3 DNA: TGTGCCACCAGCAGAGATCGGGGCGAGTATGGCTACACCTTC
V gene: TRBV10-1; clone size: -; J gene: TRBJ1-1; D gene: -; CDR3 protein: CASSEQRKGNTEAFF; CDR3 DNA: TGCGCCAGCAGTGAACAGCGGAAGGGGAACACTGAAGCTTTCTTT
V gene: TRBV7-3; clone size: -; J gene: TRBJ2-1; D gene: -; CDR3 protein: CASSAESYNEQFF; CDR3 DNA: TGTGCCAGCAGCGCGGAATCCTACAATGAGCAGTTCTTC
V gene: TRBV24-1; clone size: few; J gene: TRBJ2-2; D gene: TRBD1; CDR3 protein: CATSDWTGSAGGELFF; CDR3 DNA: TGTGCCACCAGTGATTGGACAGGGTCCGCTGGCGGGGAGCTGTTTTTT
V gene: TRBV6-2/TRBV6-3; clone size: -; J gene: TRBJ2-7; D gene: TRBD2; CDR3 protein: CASSPRSSGRTTSYEQYF; CDR3 DNA: TGTGCCAGCAGCCCCAGGTCTAGCGGGAGGACTACCTCCTACGAGCAGTACTTC
V gene: TRBV27; clone size: -; J gene: TRBJ2-7; D gene: TRBD1; CDR3 protein: CASSFVGQGDEQYF; CDR3 DNA: TGTGCCAGCAGTTTCGTCGGACAGGGAGATGAGCAGTACTTC
V gene: TRBV19; clone size: -; J gene: TRBJ2-1; D gene: -; CDR3 protein: CASSPGGGRPYNEQFF; CDR3 DNA: TGTGCCAGTAGTCCCGGAGGGGGCCGCCCTTACAATGAGCAGTTCTTC
V gene: TRBV7-6; clone size: -; J gene: TRBJ1-5; D gene: -; CDR3 protein: CASSLEDRSQPQHF; CDR3 DNA: TGTGCCAGCAGCTTAGAAGACAGGTCTCAGCCCCAGCATTTT
V gene: TRBV30; clone size: -; J gene: TRBJ2-3; D gene: TRBD1; CDR3 protein: CAWTPGQASTDTQYF; CDR3 DNA: TGTGCCTGGACCCCCGGACAGGCTAGCACAGATACGCAGTATTTT